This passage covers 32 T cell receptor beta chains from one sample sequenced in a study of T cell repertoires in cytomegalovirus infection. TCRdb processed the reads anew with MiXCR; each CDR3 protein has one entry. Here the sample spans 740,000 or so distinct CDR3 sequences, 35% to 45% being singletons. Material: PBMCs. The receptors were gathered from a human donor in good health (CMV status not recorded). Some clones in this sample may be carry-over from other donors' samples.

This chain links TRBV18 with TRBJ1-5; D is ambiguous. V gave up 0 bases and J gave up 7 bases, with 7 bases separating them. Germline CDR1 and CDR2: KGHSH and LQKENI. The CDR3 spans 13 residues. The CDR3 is CASSPPGEQPQHF. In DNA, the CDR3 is TGTGCCAGCTCACCACCTGGCGAACAGCCCCAGCATTTT.

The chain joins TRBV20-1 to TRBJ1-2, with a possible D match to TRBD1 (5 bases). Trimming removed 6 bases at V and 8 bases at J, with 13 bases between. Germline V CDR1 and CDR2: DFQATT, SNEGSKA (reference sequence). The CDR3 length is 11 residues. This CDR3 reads CSARDVGGYTF. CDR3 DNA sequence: TGCAGTGCAAGGGACGTTGGCGGCTACACCTTC.

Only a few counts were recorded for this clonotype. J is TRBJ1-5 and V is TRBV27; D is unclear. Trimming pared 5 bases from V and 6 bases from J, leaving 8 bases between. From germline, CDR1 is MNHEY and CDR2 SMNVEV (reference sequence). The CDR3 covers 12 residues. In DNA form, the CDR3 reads TGTGCCAGCAGTCCGAGTGGTCAGCCCCAGCATTTT. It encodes CASSPSGQPQHF.

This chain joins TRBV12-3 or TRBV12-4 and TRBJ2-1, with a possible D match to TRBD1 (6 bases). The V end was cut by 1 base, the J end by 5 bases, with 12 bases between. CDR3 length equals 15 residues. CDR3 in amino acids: CASSLGVQGHNEQFF. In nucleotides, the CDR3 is TGTGCCAGCAGTTTAGGGGTACAGGGACACAATGAGCAGTTCTTC.

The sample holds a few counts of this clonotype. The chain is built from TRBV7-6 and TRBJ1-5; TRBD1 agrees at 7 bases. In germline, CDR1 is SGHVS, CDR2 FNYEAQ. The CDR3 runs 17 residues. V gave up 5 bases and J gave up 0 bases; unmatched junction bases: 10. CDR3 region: CASSPFDRVNSNQPQHF. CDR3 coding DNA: TGTGCCAGCAGCCCTTTCGACAGGGTGAATAGCAATCAGCCCCAGCATTTT.

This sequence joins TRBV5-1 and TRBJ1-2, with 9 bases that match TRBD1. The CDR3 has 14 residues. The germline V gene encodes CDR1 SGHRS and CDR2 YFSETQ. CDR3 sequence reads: CAVTVGQGSYGYTF. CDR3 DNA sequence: TGCGCAGTGACCGTGGGACAGGGCTCCTATGGCTACACCTTC.

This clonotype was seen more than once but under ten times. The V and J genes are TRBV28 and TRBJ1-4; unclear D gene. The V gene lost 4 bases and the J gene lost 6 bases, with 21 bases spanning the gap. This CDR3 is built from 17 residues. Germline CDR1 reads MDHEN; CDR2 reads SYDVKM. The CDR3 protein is CASSYDQTGSLYEKLFF. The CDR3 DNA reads TGTGCCAGCAGTTACGACCAAACCGGGTCACTGTATGAAAAACTGTTTTTT.

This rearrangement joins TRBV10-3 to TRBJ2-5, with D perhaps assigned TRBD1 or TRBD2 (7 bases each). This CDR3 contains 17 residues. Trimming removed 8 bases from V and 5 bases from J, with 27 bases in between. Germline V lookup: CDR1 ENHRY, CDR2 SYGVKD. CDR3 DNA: TGTGCCATCGCAGCGGGAAAAAGAGGGGGCAGTCGTGAGACCCAGTACTTC. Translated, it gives CAIAAGKRGGSRETQYF.

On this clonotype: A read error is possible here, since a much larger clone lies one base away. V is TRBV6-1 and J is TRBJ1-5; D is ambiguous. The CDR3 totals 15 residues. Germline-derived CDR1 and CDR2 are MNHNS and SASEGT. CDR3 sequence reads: CASSGHIEVNQPKHF. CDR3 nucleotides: TGTGCCAGCAGTGGTCACATTGAGGTTAATCAGCCCAAGCATTTT.

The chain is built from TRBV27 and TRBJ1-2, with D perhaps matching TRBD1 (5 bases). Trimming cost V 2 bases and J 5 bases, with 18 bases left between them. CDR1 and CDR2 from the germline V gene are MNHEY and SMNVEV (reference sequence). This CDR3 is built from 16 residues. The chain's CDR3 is CASSLVMSGTPYGYTF. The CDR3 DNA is TGTGCCAGCAGTTTAGTAATGTCGGGGACGCCTTATGGCTACACCTTC.

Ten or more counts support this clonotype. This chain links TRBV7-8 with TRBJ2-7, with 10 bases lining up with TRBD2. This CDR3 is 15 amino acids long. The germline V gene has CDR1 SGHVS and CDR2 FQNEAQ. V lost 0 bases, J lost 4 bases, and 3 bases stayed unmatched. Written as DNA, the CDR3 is TGTGCCAGCAGCTTAGCCCTAGCGGGAGTATACGAGCAGTACTTC. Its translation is CASSLALAGVYEQYF.

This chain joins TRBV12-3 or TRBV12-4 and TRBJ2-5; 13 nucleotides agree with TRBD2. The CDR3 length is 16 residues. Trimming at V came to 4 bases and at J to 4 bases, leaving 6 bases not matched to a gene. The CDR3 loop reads CASSSTSGRAGETQYF. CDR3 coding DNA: TGTGCCAGCAGTTCAACTAGCGGGAGGGCGGGAGAGACCCAGTACTTC.

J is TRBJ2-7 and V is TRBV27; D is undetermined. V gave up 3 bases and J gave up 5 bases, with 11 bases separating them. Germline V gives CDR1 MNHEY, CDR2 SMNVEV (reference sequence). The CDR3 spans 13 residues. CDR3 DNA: TGTGCCAGCAGTTTTAGTTGGAAGGACGAGCAGTACTTC. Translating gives CASSFSWKDEQYF.

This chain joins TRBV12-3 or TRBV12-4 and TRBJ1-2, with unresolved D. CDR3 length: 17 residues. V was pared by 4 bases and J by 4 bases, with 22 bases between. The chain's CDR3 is CASSSLSAMGPLYGYTF. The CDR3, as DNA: TGTGCCAGCAGTTCGTTGAGTGCCATGGGTCCCCTCTATGGCTACACCTTC.

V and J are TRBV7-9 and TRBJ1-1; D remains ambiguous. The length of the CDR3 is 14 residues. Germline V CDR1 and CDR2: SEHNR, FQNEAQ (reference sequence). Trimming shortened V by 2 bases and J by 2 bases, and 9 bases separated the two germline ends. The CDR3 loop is CASSLFGVNTEAFF. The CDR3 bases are TGTGCCAGCAGCTTATTTGGCGTTAACACTGAAGCTTTCTTT. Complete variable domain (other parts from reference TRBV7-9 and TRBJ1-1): DTGVSQNPRHKITKRGQNVTFRCDPISEHNRLYWYRQTLGQGPEFLTYFQNEAQLEKSRLLSDRFSAERPKGSFSTLEIQRTEQGDSAMYLCASSLFGVNTEAFFGQGTRLTVV.

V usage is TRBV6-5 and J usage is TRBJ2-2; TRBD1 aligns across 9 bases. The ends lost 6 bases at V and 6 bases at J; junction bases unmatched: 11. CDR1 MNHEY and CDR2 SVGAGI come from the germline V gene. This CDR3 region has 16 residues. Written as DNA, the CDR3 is TGTGCCAGCAGGGGGACAGGGATTCAGTTTGCCGGGGAGCTGTTTTTT. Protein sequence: CASRGTGIQFAGELFF.

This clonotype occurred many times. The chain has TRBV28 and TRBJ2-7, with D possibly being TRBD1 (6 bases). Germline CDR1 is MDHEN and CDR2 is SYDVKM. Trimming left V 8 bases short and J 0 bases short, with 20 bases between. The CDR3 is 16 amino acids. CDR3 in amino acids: CASVTRRTDHSYEQYF. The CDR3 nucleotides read TGTGCCAGCGTTACGAGGCGGACAGACCACTCCTACGAGCAGTACTTC.

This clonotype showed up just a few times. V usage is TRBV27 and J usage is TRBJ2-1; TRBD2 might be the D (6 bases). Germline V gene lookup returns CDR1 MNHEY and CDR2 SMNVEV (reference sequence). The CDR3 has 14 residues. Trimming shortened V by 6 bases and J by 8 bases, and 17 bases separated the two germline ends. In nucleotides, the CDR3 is TGTGCCAGCAGGGGGGGACGGCTAGGTGATGAGCAGTTCTTC. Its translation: CASRGGRLGDEQFF.

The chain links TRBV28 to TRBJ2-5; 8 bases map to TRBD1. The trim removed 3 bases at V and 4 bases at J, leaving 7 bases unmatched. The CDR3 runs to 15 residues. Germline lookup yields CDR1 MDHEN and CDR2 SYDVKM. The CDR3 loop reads CASSFGQGAGETQYF. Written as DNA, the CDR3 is TGTGCCAGCAGTTTTGGCCAGGGGGCTGGAGAGACCCAGTACTTC.

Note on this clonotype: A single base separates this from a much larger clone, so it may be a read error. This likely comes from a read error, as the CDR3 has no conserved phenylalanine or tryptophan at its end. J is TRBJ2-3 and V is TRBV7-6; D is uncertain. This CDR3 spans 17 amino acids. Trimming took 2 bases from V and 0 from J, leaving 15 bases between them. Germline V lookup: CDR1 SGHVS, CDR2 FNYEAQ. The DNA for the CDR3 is TGTGCCAGCAGCTTATACGGCCGACCCCACAGCACAGATACGCAGTATTCT. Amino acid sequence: CASSLYGRPHSTDTQYS.

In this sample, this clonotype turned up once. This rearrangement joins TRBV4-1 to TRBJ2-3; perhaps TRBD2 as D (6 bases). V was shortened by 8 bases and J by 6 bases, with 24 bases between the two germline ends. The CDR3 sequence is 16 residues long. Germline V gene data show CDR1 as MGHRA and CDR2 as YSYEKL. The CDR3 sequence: CASEPEPLATRDTQYF. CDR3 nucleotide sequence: TGCGCCAGCGAGCCCGAGCCTCTAGCGACCCGCGATACGCAGTATTTT.

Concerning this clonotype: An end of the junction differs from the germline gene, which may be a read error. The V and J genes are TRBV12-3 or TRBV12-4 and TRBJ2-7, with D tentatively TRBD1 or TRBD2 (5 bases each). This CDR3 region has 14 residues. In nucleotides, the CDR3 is TGTGCCAGCAGTTTTGGGGGACCCCAGTACGAGCAGCACTTC. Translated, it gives CASSFGGPQYEQHF.

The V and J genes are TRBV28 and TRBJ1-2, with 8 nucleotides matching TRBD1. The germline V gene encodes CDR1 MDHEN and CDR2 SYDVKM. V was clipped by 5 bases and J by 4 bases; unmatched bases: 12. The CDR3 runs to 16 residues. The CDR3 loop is CASSPVTGGGSYGYTF. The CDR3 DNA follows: TGTGCCAGCAGTCCTGTCACAGGGGGAGGTAGCTATGGCTACACCTTC.

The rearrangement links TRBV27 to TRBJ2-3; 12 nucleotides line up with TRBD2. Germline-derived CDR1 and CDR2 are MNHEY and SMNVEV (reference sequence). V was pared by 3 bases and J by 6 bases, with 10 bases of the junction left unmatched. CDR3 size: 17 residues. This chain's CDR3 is CASSFLGLAGSGDTQYF. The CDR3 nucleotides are TGTGCCAGCAGTTTCCTGGGACTAGCGGGCTCGGGGGATACGCAGTATTTT.

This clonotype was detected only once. The CDR3 spells CASSPGQHQETQYF. The CDR3 DNA sequence: TGTGCCAGTTCCCCGGGACAGCACCAAGAGACCCAGTACTTC. This chain joins TRBV7-4 and TRBJ2-5; 7 nucleotides match TRBD1. With 9 bases clipped from V and 0 bases from J, the junction kept 7 bases outside the gene matches. Germline assignment: CDR1 SGHVT and CDR2 SQSDAQ. The CDR3 covers 14 residues.

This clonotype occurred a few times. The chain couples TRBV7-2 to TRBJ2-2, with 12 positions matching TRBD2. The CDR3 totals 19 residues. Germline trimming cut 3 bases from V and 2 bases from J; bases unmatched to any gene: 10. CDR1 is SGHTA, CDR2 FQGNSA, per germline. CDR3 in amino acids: CASSLGGLAGGTNTGELFF. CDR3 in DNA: TGTGCCAGCAGCTTGGGGGGCCTAGCGGGAGGGACAAACACCGGGGAGCTGTTTTTT.

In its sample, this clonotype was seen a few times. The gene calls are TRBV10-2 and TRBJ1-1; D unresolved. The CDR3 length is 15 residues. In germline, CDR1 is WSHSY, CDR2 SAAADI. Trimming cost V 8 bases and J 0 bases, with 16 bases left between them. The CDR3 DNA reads TGCGCCAGCGCTGAAACGGGCGGAATGAACACTGAAGCTTTCTTT. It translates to CASAETGGMNTEAFF.

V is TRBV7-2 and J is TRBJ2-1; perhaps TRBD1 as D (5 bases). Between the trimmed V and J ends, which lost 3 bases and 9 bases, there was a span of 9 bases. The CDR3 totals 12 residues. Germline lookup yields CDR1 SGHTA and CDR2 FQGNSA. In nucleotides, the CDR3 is TGTGCCAGCAGCTTTCAGGGTAGTGAGCAGTTCTTC. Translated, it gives CASSFQGSEQFF.

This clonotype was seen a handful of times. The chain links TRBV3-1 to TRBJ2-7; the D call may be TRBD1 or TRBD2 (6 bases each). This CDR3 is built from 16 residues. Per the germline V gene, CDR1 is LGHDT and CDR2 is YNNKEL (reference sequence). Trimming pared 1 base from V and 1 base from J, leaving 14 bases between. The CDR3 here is CASSQAGAEISYEQYF. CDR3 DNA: TGTGCCAGCAGCCAAGCGGGGGCCGAGATTTCCTACGAGCAGTACTTC.

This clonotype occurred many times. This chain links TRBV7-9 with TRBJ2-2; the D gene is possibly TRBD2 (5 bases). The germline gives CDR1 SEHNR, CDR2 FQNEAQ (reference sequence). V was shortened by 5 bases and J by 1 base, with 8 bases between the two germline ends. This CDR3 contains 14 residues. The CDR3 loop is CASSLEGNTGELFF. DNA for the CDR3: TGTGCCAGCAGCCTAGAGGGGAACACCGGGGAGCTGTTTTTT.

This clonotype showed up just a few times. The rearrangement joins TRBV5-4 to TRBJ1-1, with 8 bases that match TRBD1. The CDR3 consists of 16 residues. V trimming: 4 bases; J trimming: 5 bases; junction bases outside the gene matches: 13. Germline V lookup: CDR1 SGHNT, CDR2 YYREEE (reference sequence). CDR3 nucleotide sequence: TGTGCCAGCAGCACGGTACACAGGGACAGGAATACTGAAGCTTTCTTT. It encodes CASSTVHRDRNTEAFF.

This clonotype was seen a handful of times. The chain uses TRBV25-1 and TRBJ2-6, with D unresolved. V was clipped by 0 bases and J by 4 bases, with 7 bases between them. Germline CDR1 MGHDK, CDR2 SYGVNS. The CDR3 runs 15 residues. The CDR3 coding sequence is TGTGCCAGCAGTGAATACGGAGCCGGGGCCAACGTCCTGACTTTC. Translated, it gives CASSEYGAGANVLTF.